These T cell receptor beta chains were read from a single sample in a study of brain T cells in children with intractable seizures. The data were produced by immunoSEQ multiplex PCR, yet TCRdb's version contains in-frame clones alone and is incomplete. This sample yields 340,000 or so clones, of which more than 85% are seen a single time; about 6% belongs to the top ten. The sample was peripheral blood, taken 4 to 6 months after surgery. The receptors stem from a boy in the first two years of life with tuberous sclerosis and intractable seizures. CDR3s include the opening cysteine and the closing phenylalanine or tryptophan. The D gene is left open where the match is weak. Clone size, where shown, is once, few, many, or a class for clones that have expanded.

CDR3aa	CDR3nt	v_gene	d_gene	j_gene	abundance
CASSPLQETQYF	TGTGCCAGCTCACCCTTACAAGAGACCCAGTACTTC	TRBV18	.	TRBJ2-5	.
CAWSVDRDKPYEQYF	TGTGCCTGGAGTGTAGATCGGGACAAGCCCTACGAGCAGTACTTC	TRBV30	.	TRBJ2-7	.
CASKLSERTREAFF	TGTGCCAGCAAGTTGTCGGAGCGAACGCGAGAAGCTTTCTTT	TRBV7-8	.	TRBJ1-1	.
CASGLMGSYTF	TGTGCTAGTGGTTTAATGGGAAGCTACACCTTC	TRBV12-5	.	TRBJ1-2	.
CASSGDSYGYTF	TGTGCCAGCAGCGGGGACAGCTATGGCTACACCTTC	TRBV9	TRBD1	TRBJ1-2	.
CASSDGTGPYEQYF	TGTGCCAGCAGTGACGGGACAGGGCCCTACGAGCAGTACTTC	TRBV28	TRBD1	TRBJ2-7	.
CASSDSPGLDTEAFF	TGTGCCAGCAGTGATAGCCCAGGGTTGGACACTGAAGCTTTCTTT	TRBV6-1	.	TRBJ1-1	.
CASTLRVTGELFF	TGTGCCAGCACCCTCAGGGTAACCGGGGAGCTGTTTTTT	TRBV6-5	.	TRBJ2-2	.
CASSLGAGVDQPQHF	TGTGCCAGCAGCTTAGGGGCGGGGGTGGACCAGCCCCAGCATTTT	TRBV3-1/TRBV3-2	.	TRBJ1-5	.
CASSQFNSGTSAEAFF	TGTGCCAGCAGCCAATTTAACTCTGGGACGTCCGCTGAAGCTTTCTTT	TRBV4-2	.	TRBJ1-1	.
CASSLAPASYEQYF	TGCGCCAGCAGCTTGGCTCCAGCTTCCTACGAGCAGTACTTC	TRBV5-1	.	TRBJ2-7	.
CAISEGLAAIYEQYF	TGTGCCATCAGTGAAGGACTAGCGGCAATCTACGAGCAGTACTTC	TRBV10-3	TRBD2	TRBJ2-7	.
CASSQDNGDYGYTF	TGTGCCAGCAGCCAAGATAACGGGGACTATGGCTACACCTTC	TRBV4-2	.	TRBJ1-2	.
CASSQDPGTGNYGYTF	TGCGCCAGCAGCCAAGATCCCGGGACAGGGAACTATGGCTACACCTTC	TRBV4-1	TRBD1	TRBJ1-2	.
CASSLSSAYEQYF	TGTGCCAGCAGTTTATCTAGCGCCTACGAGCAGTACTTC	TRBV27	.	TRBJ2-7	.
CASNTGGFNQPQHF	TGTGCCAGCAATACAGGGGGCTTCAATCAGCCCCAGCATTTT	TRBV7-9	TRBD1	TRBJ1-5	.
CASSQGGRENSPLHF	TGTGCCAGCAGCCAAGGAGGCAGGGAGAATTCACCCCTCCACTTT	TRBV3-1/TRBV3-2	.	TRBJ1-6	.
CASSLAGRGPNYGYTF	TGCGCCAGCAGCTTGGCCGGCAGGGGGCCTAACTATGGCTACACCTTC	TRBV5-1	TRBD1	TRBJ1-2	.
CASSYGGGNIQYF	TGTGCCAGCAGTTACGGCGGGGGAAACATTCAGTACTTC	TRBV6-5	TRBD2	TRBJ2-4	.
CASRKAGGEETQYF	TGTGCCAGTAGGAAAGCGGGAGGGGAAGAGACCCAGTACTTC	TRBV19	TRBD2	TRBJ2-5	.
CASSLRRWGSYGYTF	TGTGCCAGCAGCTTACGTCGGTGGGGGTCCTATGGCTACACCTTC	TRBV7-2	.	TRBJ1-2	.
CASTTAGGYGYTF	TGTGCCAGCACCACAGCGGGGGGATATGGCTACACCTTC	TRBV6-5	.	TRBJ1-2	once
CASRKDRGNTGELFF	TGTGCCAGCAGGAAGGACAGGGGGAACACCGGGGAGCTGTTTTTT	TRBV2	TRBD1	TRBJ2-2	.
CASTRGQGNQPQHF	TGTGCCAGCACCAGGGGGCAGGGCAATCAGCCCCAGCATTTT	TRBV2	TRBD1	TRBJ1-5	.
CASSWLDRGSPYNEQFF	TGTGCCAGCAGTTGGTTGGACAGGGGATCGCCCTACAATGAGCAGTTCTTC	TRBV28	TRBD1	TRBJ2-1	.
CASSLVLLAGGPGQETQYF	TGTGCCAGCAGCTTAGTGTTGCTAGCGGGGGGGCCAGGGCAAGAGACCCAGTACTTC	TRBV7-9	TRBD2	TRBJ2-5	.
CASTPKLGSQNTGELFF	TGTGCCAGCACCCCAAAGCTAGGGAGTCAAAACACCGGGGAGCTGTTTTTT	TRBV2	.	TRBJ2-2	.
CAWREIYYGYTF	TGTGCCTGGAGGGAGATTTACTATGGCTACACCTTC	TRBV30	.	TRBJ1-2	.
CATPGQNTGELFF	TGTGCCACCCCGGGACAAAACACCGGGGAGCTGTTTTTT	TRBV6-5	.	TRBJ2-2	once
CASSSTLGQGQETQYF	TGTGCCAGCAGTTCTACCTTGGGACAGGGCCAAGAGACCCAGTACTTC	TRBV27	TRBD1	TRBJ2-5	.
CASSYGTPSTDTQYF	TGTGCCAGCAGTTACGGAACCCCTAGCACAGATACGCAGTATTTT	TRBV6-5	.	TRBJ2-3	.
CASSLQRAGDTQYF	TGTGCCAGCAGTCTACAGAGGGCCGGAGATACGCAGTATTTT	TRBV6-6	.	TRBJ2-3	.
CATSDPGTGVEQYF	TGTGCCACCAGTGATCCCGGGACAGGGGTCGAGCAGTACTTC	TRBV24-1	TRBD1	TRBJ2-7	.
CASSVGLTNTEAFF	TGTGCCAGCAGCGTGGGACTAACTAACACTGAAGCTTTCTTT	TRBV9	.	TRBJ1-1	.
CASSLAGTGNTEAFF	TGTGCCAGCAGCTTGGCAGGGACAGGGAACACTGAAGCTTTCTTT	TRBV5-5	TRBD1	TRBJ1-1	.
CSVLIRSLTEAFF	TGCAGCGTCTTAATACGAAGTCTCACTGAAGCTTTCTTT	TRBV29-1	.	TRBJ1-1	few
CASSPIGRGYDEQYF	TGTGCCAGCAGCCCGATAGGCAGGGGATACGACGAGCAGTACTTC	TRBV5-5	.	TRBJ2-7	.
CASSSWTARWGNEKLFF	TGTGCCAGCAGCTCTTGGACAGCGCGCTGGGGTAATGAAAAACTGTTTTTT	TRBV7-9	.	TRBJ1-4	.
CASSRGTGGGGEQYF	TGTGCCAGCAGCCGAGGGACAGGGGGAGGGGGCGAGCAGTACTTC	TRBV5-4	TRBD1	TRBJ2-7	.
CASSDGERESQFEQFF	TGTGCCAGCAGTGACGGGGAGCGGGAGAGCCAGTTTGAGCAGTTCTTC	TRBV6-4	TRBD2	TRBJ2-1	.
CAWSAVVNYGYTF	TGTGCCTGGAGTGCCGTAGTTAACTATGGCTACACCTTC	TRBV30	.	TRBJ1-2	.
CASSFYRQGLSYNEQFF	TGTGCCAGCAGCTTTTATCGACAGGGCCTTTCCTACAATGAGCAGTTCTTC	TRBV5-8	TRBD1	TRBJ2-1	.
CASGRELGGYTF	TGTGCTAGTGGACGTGAACTCGGCGGCTACACCTTC	TRBV12-5	.	TRBJ1-2	.
CASSGGAGGTEAFF	TGTGCCAGCAGCGGGGGGGCAGGGGGCACTGAAGCTTTCTTT	TRBV5-4	TRBD1	TRBJ1-1	.
CASTLDRGTTDTQYF	TGTGCCAGCACACTGGACAGGGGCACCACAGATACGCAGTATTTT	TRBV28	TRBD1	TRBJ2-3	.
CASSERAYEQYF	TGTGCCAGCAGTGAGCGGGCCTACGAGCAGTACTTC	TRBV12-3/TRBV12-4	.	TRBJ2-7	.
CASSAPDRGSYEQYF	TGTGCCAGCAGCGCGCCGGACAGGGGCTCCTACGAGCAGTACTTC	TRBV9	TRBD1	TRBJ2-7	.